Shown below are 30 T cell receptor beta chains from a single sample sequenced in a study of T cell clones after liver transplantation. Generated by immunoSEQ multiplex PCR, the TCRdb table keeps only in-frame clones and is missing some. The sample contains around 70,000 clones, approximately 92% of which appear only once. The source was CD4+ T cells from blood, collected around 25 months after liver transplant. These receptors all come from a human patient who received a liver transplant. The graft donor may have given rise to some T cells.

This sequence joins TRBV2 and TRBJ2-7; a weak D match, TRBD2 (6 bases). V lost 1 base and J 0 bases, leaving 13 bases between the germline ends. CDR1 SNHLY and CDR2 FYNNEI come from the germline V gene. This CDR3 has 16 residues. Here the CDR3 DNA reads TGTGCCAGCAGTGAAGTCTCACTAGCCCGCTCCTACGAGCAGTACTTC. It translates to CASSEVSLARSYEQYF.

The chain couples TRBV19 to TRBJ2-3; the D is unclear. CDR1 and CDR2 (germline): LNHDA, SQIVND (reference sequence). The germline V and J ends were trimmed by 5 bases and 4 bases, with 4 bases remaining between them. This CDR3 comprises 11 residues. The chain's CDR3 is CASSFADTQYF. The DNA of the CDR3 is TGTGCCAGTAGTTTTGCAGATACGCAGTATTTT.

This chain joins TRBV11-1 and TRBJ1-1, with TRBD1 matching 10 bases. This CDR3 is 16 amino acids long. V dropped 5 bases and J dropped 4; count of bases not matched to a gene: 10. Per the germline V gene, CDR1 is SGHAT and CDR2 is FQDESV (reference sequence). DNA for the CDR3: TGTGCCAGCAGCCCCAGACAGGGGGCGCTTCGCACTGAAGCTTTCTTT. It is translated as CASSPRQGALRTEAFF.

The genes are TRBV30 and TRBJ1-2; no firm D call. Germline CDR1 GTSNPN, CDR2 SVGIG (reference sequence). The germline V and J ends were trimmed by 2 bases and 6 bases, with 10 bases remaining between them. The CDR3 length is 12 residues. This CDR3 reads CAWSPNLHGYTF. In DNA form, the CDR3 reads TGTGCCTGGAGTCCAAACCTCCATGGCTACACCTTC.

The chain uses TRBV7-2 and TRBJ2-1; 7 nucleotides agree with TRBD1. The V segment lost 4 bases and the J segment 9 bases; nucleotides outside the gene matches: 6. Germline CDR1 is SGHTA and CDR2 is FQGNSA. This CDR3 contains 13 residues. The CDR3 DNA reads as TGTGCCAGCAGCTATAAAGGGGGCGTTGAGCAGTTCTTC. This encodes CASSYKGGVEQFF.

This CDR3 reads CASSSARAGENYEQYF. DNA for the CDR3: TGTGCCAGCAGCTCTGCAAGAGCGGGAGAAAACTACGAGCAGTACTTC. This rearrangement joins TRBV7-2 to TRBJ2-7; TRBD2 matches 8 bases. With V trimmed by 4 bases and J by 3 bases, 11 bases remained unmatched. Germline-derived CDR1 and CDR2 are SGHTA and FQGNSA. The CDR3 has 16 amino acids.

This sequence joins TRBV27 and TRBJ2-3; perhaps TRBD1 as D (6 bases). Germline V gene lookup returns CDR1 MNHEY and CDR2 SMNVEV (reference sequence). The CDR3 extends over 15 amino acids. V was trimmed by 0 bases and J by 3 bases, leaving 10 bases between them. CDR3 loop: CASSLSRQETDTQYF. The CDR3 bases are TGTGCCAGCAGTTTATCCCGACAGGAGACAGATACGCAGTATTTT.

This clone was detected once. This rearrangement joins TRBV6-5 to TRBJ1-1, with no clear D. V was shortened by 2 bases and J by 1 base, with 14 bases between the two germline ends. The V gene's germline CDR1 is MNHEY and CDR2 SVGAGI. The CDR3 is made up of 16 amino acids. CDR3 residues: CASSYDISFGNTEAFF. CDR3 in DNA: TGTGCCAGCAGTTACGATATCTCCTTTGGGAACACTGAAGCTTTCTTT.

CDR3 sequence (DNA): TGTGCCATCAGTGACTCCGGGCAGCGCCAAGAGACCCAGTACTTC. Translated: CAISDSGQRQETQYF. The V gene is TRBV10-3, the J gene TRBJ2-5; unclear D gene. Looked up from germline, CDR1 is ENHRY and CDR2 is SYGVKD. V was cut by 3 bases and J by 1 base, with 12 bases left in between. The length of the CDR3 is 15 residues.

The chain carries TRBV5-3 and TRBJ2-1, with 9 bases fitting TRBD2. TRBV5-3 is filed as an ORF, its function uncertain. Germline trimming cut 0 bases from V and 5 bases from J; bases unmatched to any gene: 3. There are 15 residues in the CDR3. CDR3 loop: CARSLGSGRDNEQFF. The CDR3 nucleotides read TGTGCCAGAAGCTTGGGTAGCGGGAGAGACAATGAGCAGTTCTTC.

The J gene is TRBJ1-1, the V gene TRBV5-1, with 7 bases fitting TRBD1. Germline V gene lookup returns CDR1 SGHRS and CDR2 YFSETQ. The J segment lost 1 base and the V segment lost 5 bases, leaving 5 bases of the junction unmatched. The CDR3 spans 14 residues. For the CDR3, the DNA is TGCGCCAGCAGATCCGGACAGGCGAACACTGAAGCTTTCTTT. This gives the protein CASRSGQANTEAFF.

The chain combines TRBV29-1 with TRBJ2-7; TRBD2 aligns across 8 bases. The ends lost 1 base at V and 1 base at J; junction bases unmatched: 9. This CDR3 spans 16 amino acids. Looked up from germline, CDR1 is SQVTM and CDR2 is ANQGSEA. CDR3 DNA sequence: TGCAGCGTTGAAGTCGAGGCGGGAGGTACTTCCTACGAGCAGTACTTC. Translating it yields CSVEVEAGGTSYEQYF.

The chain is built from TRBV7-8 and TRBJ2-7, with 7 bases matching TRBD1. The germline V gene has CDR1 SGHVS and CDR2 FQNEAQ. V lost 5 bases to trimming and J lost 3 bases; unmatched junction nucleotides: 13. The CDR3 contains 16 residues. DNA for the CDR3: TGTGCCAGCAGCCCTATCATTGGGACAGTTATCTACGAGCAGTACTTC. Protein: CASSPIIGTVIYEQYF.

The CDR3 region has the DNA TGTGCCTGGAGCGTCCCGGGACTGAGCTCCTACAATGAGCAGTTCTTC. Its translation is CAWSVPGLSSYNEQFF. The V call is TRBV30, the J call TRBJ2-1, with D maybe TRBD2 (6 bases). The CDR3 is made up of 16 amino acids. CDR1 and CDR2 from the germline V gene are GTSNPN and SVGIG (reference sequence). The ends were cut back, 3 bases at V and 0 bases at J, with 15 bases in the middle.

The V call is TRBV5-1, the J call TRBJ2-6; D tentatively fits TRBD1 or TRBD2 (6 bases each). The CDR3 is made up of 16 amino acids. Germline V CDR1 and CDR2: SGHRS, YFSETQ. V was cut by 0 bases and J by 3 bases, with 10 bases left in between. CDR3 bases: TGCGCCAGCAGCTTGGAAGGGGGACTTGGGGCCAACGTCCTGACTTTC. It translates to CASSLEGGLGANVLTF.

The CDR3 coding sequence is TGCGCCAGCAGCTTGTTAGGGGACGCAGGAAACACCATATATTTT. It codes for CASSLLGDAGNTIYF. This rearrangement joins TRBV5-1 to TRBJ1-3; D perhaps matches TRBD1 (5 bases). Germline V gene data show CDR1 as SGHRS and CDR2 as YFSETQ. The ends were cut back, 1 base at V and 4 bases at J, with 12 bases in the middle. The CDR3 is 15 amino acids.

The rearrangement joins TRBV19 to TRBJ1-2; 7 bases fit TRBD1. The CDR3 extends over 14 amino acids. V shed 7 bases, J shed 1 base, and the junction held 6 bases outside the gene matches. Germline CDR1 LNHDA, CDR2 SQIVND (reference sequence). The DNA for the CDR3 is TGTGCCAGTAAGACGGGACAGATTAACTATGGCTACACCTTC. Translating gives CASKTGQINYGYTF.

V is TRBV5-1 and J is TRBJ2-1; perhaps TRBD2 as D (5 bases). In germline, CDR1 is SGHRS, CDR2 YFSETQ. The CDR3 contains 14 residues. Trimming left V 0 bases short and J 8 bases short, with 12 bases between. CDR3 in DNA: TGCGCCAGCAGCTTGGTGTCGACGGAGGATGAGCAGTTCTTC. Its translation: CASSLVSTEDEQFF.

The chain joins TRBV5-4 to TRBJ2-7; a weak D match, TRBD1 (5 bases). V gave up 0 bases and J gave up 6 bases, with 13 bases separating them. The germline V gene has CDR1 SGHNT and CDR2 YYREEE (reference sequence). The CDR3 runs to 14 residues. CDR3 DNA sequence: TGTGCCAGCAGCTTGGCTCATGTAGGGGCCGAGCAGTACTTC. Its translation is CASSLAHVGAEQYF.

This chain joins TRBV29-1 and TRBJ2-7, with 8 bases lining up with TRBD2. CDR1 and CDR2 (germline): SQVTM, ANQGSEA. This CDR3 has 13 residues. V lost 5 bases, J lost 0 bases, and 3 bases stayed unmatched. The CDR3 DNA sequence: TGCAGCGTTCGGGAGGGAACCTCCTACGAGCAGTACTTC. Protein: CSVREGTSYEQYF.

The V gene is TRBV19, the J gene TRBJ2-5; D is possibly TRBD1 (5 bases). The CDR3 length is 12 residues. Germline V lookup: CDR1 LNHDA, CDR2 SQIVND (reference sequence). V was cut by 8 bases and J by 5 bases, with 12 bases left in between. The CDR3 DNA follows: TGTGCCAGTGGAAGGGGTTTGGAGACCCAGTACTTC. Translated, it gives CASGRGLETQYF.

The chain combines TRBV7-9 with TRBJ2-1; maybe TRBD1 (5 bases). Germline V lookup: CDR1 SEHNR, CDR2 FQNEAQ (reference sequence). V dropped 5 bases and J dropped 15 bases, with 17 bases sitting between them. The CDR3 length is 12 residues. The CDR3 spells CASSLGVHSPFF. The CDR3 DNA follows: TGTGCCAGCAGCCTAGGGGTCCACAGCCCGTTCTTC.

This chain uses TRBV28 with TRBJ2-7, with 8 bases matching TRBD2. Germline lookup yields CDR1 MDHEN and CDR2 SYDVKM. The CDR3 is made up of 16 amino acids. Germline trimming cut 1 base from V and 2 bases from J; bases unmatched to any gene: 7. CDR3 residues: CASSLSWGSGTYEQYF. CDR3 bases: TGTGCCAGCAGTTTATCCTGGGGTAGCGGGACCTACGAGCAGTACTTC.

The V and J genes are TRBV18 and TRBJ2-1; possibly TRBD1 or TRBD2 for D (5 bases each). V was pared by 2 bases and J by 0 bases, with 11 bases between. The CDR3 covers 16 residues. CDR1 and CDR2 (germline): KGHSH, LQKENI. The CDR3 is CASSPTGRGSYNEQFF. For the CDR3, the DNA is TGTGCCAGCTCACCAACGGGAAGGGGCTCCTACAATGAGCAGTTCTTC.

This chain connects TRBV5-1 to TRBJ2-3; D unresolved. V dropped 0 bases and J dropped 2 bases, with 19 bases sitting between them. The V gene's germline CDR1 is SGHRS and CDR2 YFSETQ. The CDR3 is 18 residues long. In DNA, the CDR3 is TGCGCCAGCAGCTTGGAGCCGTCCGGAGAAGGATTCACAGATACGCAGTATTTT. This codes for CASSLEPSGEGFTDTQYF.

The chain links TRBV7-2 to TRBJ1-2; 10 bases fit TRBD1. This CDR3 has 15 amino acids. The germline gives CDR1 SGHTA, CDR2 FQGNSA. The junction had 5 bases not matched to a gene; V was cut back by 2 bases and J by 5 bases. In DNA form, the CDR3 reads TGTGCCAGCAGCTTACGAGTGGGACAGGGGTATGGCTACACCTTC. Protein: CASSLRVGQGYGYTF.

The V call is TRBV16, the J call TRBJ1-2; 8 positions match TRBD1. V lost 3 bases and J lost 0; bases outside the gene matches: 9. The CDR3 length is 17 residues. CDR1 is KGHSY and CDR2 is FQNENV in the germline V gene. CDR3 sequence (DNA): TGTGCCAGCAGCCAGCTCGGGACAGGCAGATCTAACTATGGCTACACCTTC. Amino acids: CASSQLGTGRSNYGYTF.

The V call is TRBV21-1, the J call TRBJ1-4. TRBV21-1 is shown as a pseudogene. This CDR3 is built from 14 residues. The CDR3 loop is CASIPARANEKLFF. CDR3 bases: TGTGCCAGCATCCCTGCTAGGGCTAATGAAAAACTGTTTTTT.

The chain couples TRBV7-2 to TRBJ1-5; D unresolved. The CDR3 spans 16 residues. The V and J ends lost 5 bases and 5 bases respectively, with 19 bases between them. CDR1 is SGHTA and CDR2 is FQGNSA in the germline V gene. CDR3 in DNA: TGTGCCAGCAGCCCAGAGGTGGGAGCCCGGGATCAGCCCCAGCATTTT. Protein: CASSPEVGARDQPQHF.

This clone was picked up a small number of times. The rearrangement joins TRBV6-6 to TRBJ1-2; no reliable D call. Trimming removed 4 bases from V and 1 base from J, with 13 bases in between. Looked up from germline, CDR1 is MNHNY and CDR2 is SVGAGI (reference sequence). There are 15 residues in the CDR3. The CDR3 DNA reads TGTGCCAGCAGTTCTCCGACACTTATTAACTATGGCTACACCTTC. Protein sequence: CASSSPTLINYGYTF.